This T cell receptor beta chain was profiled in a study of blood T cell repertoires in COVID-19. Study summary: Sites across the United States, Italy and Spain contributed samples from acute and convalescent COVID-19. Sources were T cells, B-cell-depleted T cells, or PBMCs; the material itself was cDNA or gDNA.

Study processing details: Nucleated cell number was recorded as an estimate derived from reference gene primer amplification. The method was immunoSEQ multiplex PCR; TCRdb's version includes in-frame clones alone and lacks a portion of them. The D gene and trimming were derived from the DNA, and the V and J assignments and clone size from that table. The repertoire has about 33,000 clones, 85% of them found once; the top ten carry about 9.6%. The CDR3 has 17 amino acids. CDR1 and CDR2 (germline): KGHSH, LQKENI. V lost 2 bases, J lost 6 bases, and 12 bases stayed unmatched. Sequenced input: peripheral blood. V gene TRBV18 combines with J gene TRBJ2-7, with 11 positions matching TRBD2. This sequence was found in a man older than 75 with active COVID-19. CDR3 amino acids: CASSPRLAGGTSAEQYF. The CDR3 DNA reads TGTGCCAGCTCACCAAGGCTAGCGGGGGGCACCTCCGCCGAGCAGTACTTC.